The present T cell receptor (beta chain) was sequenced within a study of regulatory T cells in long-lasting Graves disease. Overall study results and limits: New patients shared approximately 930 public clonotypes, fewer than the approximately 2,700 shared by persistent patients.

Per germline, CDR1 MDHEN and CDR2 SYDVKM. This CDR3 has 14 amino acids. V was clipped by 8 bases and J by 0 bases, with 11 bases between them. Time point noted: persistent/refractory GD, antithyroid drugs over 5 years with positive TRAb. RNA extracted from PBMCs served as the sequencing template. This clonotype was counted between two and nine times. Its antigen remains unidentified. iRepertoire HTBI primers and Arm-PCR of CDR3 regions built TCR beta libraries. TCRdb re-analysed the multiplex PCR reads in MiXCR, keeping a single row per CDR3 protein. Among about 430,000 distinct CDR3 sequences, over 20% were seen once, and the ten largest hold roughly 13%.

Sequencing was performed on peripheral blood mononuclear cells (PBMCs), taken when the disease was refractory, from a patient treated with antithyroid drugs. The chain combines TRBV28 with TRBJ2-4, with D tentatively TRBD1 (6 bases). The TCR comes from a female donor with Graves disease. The CDR3 sequence is CASEGHLAKNIQYF. Written as DNA, the CDR3 is TGTGCCAGCGAGGGACACCTAGCCAAAAACATTCAGTACTTC.